The rows below give T cell receptor beta chains drawn from one sample of a study of early T cells in non-severe SARS-CoV-2 infection. One entry per CDR3 protein results from TCRdb running MiXCR on the 5' RACE reads. The sample includes roughly 40,000 distinct CDR3 sequences, over 4% of them seen just once. The material sequenced was whole blood. Source of these receptors: an adult who was a healthcare worker with PCR-confirmed SARS-CoV-2 infection or an uninfected control (not recorded which). Both conserved end residues are part of each CDR3. The order of the fields is clone size, J gene, V gene, D gene, CDR3 DNA, CDR3 protein. The D gene is left open where the match is weak. Only part of the rows carry a size: once, few, many, or a class if the clone is expanded.

size: many; J: TRBJ2-5; V: TRBV30; D: NA; DNA: TGTGCCTGCAACCCAGGGACCCAAGAGACCCAGTACTTC; CDR3: CACNPGTQETQYF
size: NA; J: TRBJ2-6; V: TRBV7-3; D: NA; DNA: TGTGCCAGCAGCATAGGGGGATCCGGGGCCAACGTCCTGACTTTC; CDR3: CASSIGGSGANVLTF
size: many; J: TRBJ2-2; V: TRBV29-1; D: NA; DNA: TGCAGCGTAGACACCGGGGAGCTGTTTTTT; CDR3: CSVDTGELFF
size: many; J: TRBJ2-3; V: TRBV5-1; D: NA; DNA: TGCGCCACCCGAGCAGCGGGCAGCACAGATACGCAGTATTTT; CDR3: CATRAAGSTDTQYF
size: many; J: TRBJ2-7; V: TRBV25-1; D: NA; DNA: TGTGCCAGCAGTGAACCCGGGACTGGATCCTACGAGCAGTACTTC; CDR3: CASSEPGTGSYEQYF
size: NA; J: TRBJ1-2; V: TRBV6-5; D: NA; DNA: TGTGTCAGCAGTCGACATAATCAAGATGGCTACACCTTC; CDR3: CVSSRHNQDGYTF
size: many; J: TRBJ2-4; V: TRBV5-1; D: NA; DNA: TGCGCCAGCAGCTTTGGGCCGTCGGACATTCAGTACTTC; CDR3: CASSFGPSDIQYF
size: many; J: TRBJ2-1; V: TRBV18; D: NA; DNA: TGTGCCAGCTCACCAAGTCTGGTACGGGAGCAGTTCTTC; CDR3: CASSPSLVREQFF
size: few; J: TRBJ2-3; V: TRBV20-1; D: NA; DNA: TGCAGTGCTAGAGATCAAGGGACAGATACGCAGTATTTT; CDR3: CSARDQGTDTQYF
size: few; J: TRBJ2-2; V: TRBV21-1; D: NA; DNA: TGTGCCAGCAGCAAGAGACAGGGGAGAGCCGGGGAGCTGTTTTTT; CDR3: CASSKRQGRAGELFF
size: many; J: TRBJ1-5; V: TRBV12-5; D: TRBD1; DNA: TGTGCTAGTGGTTTGGTACTGGGACAGGATATAAGGGATCAGCCCCAGCATTTT; CDR3: CASGLVLGQDIRDQPQHF
size: NA; J: TRBJ1-2; V: TRBV6-6; D: TRBD1; DNA: TGTGCCAGCAGAGACAGGGACTATGGCTACACCTTC; CDR3: CASRDRDYGYTF
size: many; J: TRBJ2-2; V: TRBV7-2; D: NA; DNA: TGTGCCAGCAGCCGGACAGTTGTCGGCGGGGAGCTGTTTTTT; CDR3: CASSRTVVGGELFF
size: NA; J: TRBJ1-3; V: TRBV7-6; D: NA; DNA: TGTGCCAGCAGTCCGTCTTCGGGGAGGGGAAACACCATATATTTT; CDR3: CASSPSSGRGNTIYF
size: many; J: TRBJ2-7; V: TRBV19; D: TRBD1; DNA: TGTGCCAGTAGTATTGACAGGGGATCCTACGAGCAGTACTTC; CDR3: CASSIDRGSYEQYF
size: few; J: TRBJ1-4; V: TRBV20-1; D: TRBD1; DNA: TGCAGTGCGCCCAGACAGGGGGGGAACGAAAAACTGTTTTTT; CDR3: CSAPRQGGNEKLFF